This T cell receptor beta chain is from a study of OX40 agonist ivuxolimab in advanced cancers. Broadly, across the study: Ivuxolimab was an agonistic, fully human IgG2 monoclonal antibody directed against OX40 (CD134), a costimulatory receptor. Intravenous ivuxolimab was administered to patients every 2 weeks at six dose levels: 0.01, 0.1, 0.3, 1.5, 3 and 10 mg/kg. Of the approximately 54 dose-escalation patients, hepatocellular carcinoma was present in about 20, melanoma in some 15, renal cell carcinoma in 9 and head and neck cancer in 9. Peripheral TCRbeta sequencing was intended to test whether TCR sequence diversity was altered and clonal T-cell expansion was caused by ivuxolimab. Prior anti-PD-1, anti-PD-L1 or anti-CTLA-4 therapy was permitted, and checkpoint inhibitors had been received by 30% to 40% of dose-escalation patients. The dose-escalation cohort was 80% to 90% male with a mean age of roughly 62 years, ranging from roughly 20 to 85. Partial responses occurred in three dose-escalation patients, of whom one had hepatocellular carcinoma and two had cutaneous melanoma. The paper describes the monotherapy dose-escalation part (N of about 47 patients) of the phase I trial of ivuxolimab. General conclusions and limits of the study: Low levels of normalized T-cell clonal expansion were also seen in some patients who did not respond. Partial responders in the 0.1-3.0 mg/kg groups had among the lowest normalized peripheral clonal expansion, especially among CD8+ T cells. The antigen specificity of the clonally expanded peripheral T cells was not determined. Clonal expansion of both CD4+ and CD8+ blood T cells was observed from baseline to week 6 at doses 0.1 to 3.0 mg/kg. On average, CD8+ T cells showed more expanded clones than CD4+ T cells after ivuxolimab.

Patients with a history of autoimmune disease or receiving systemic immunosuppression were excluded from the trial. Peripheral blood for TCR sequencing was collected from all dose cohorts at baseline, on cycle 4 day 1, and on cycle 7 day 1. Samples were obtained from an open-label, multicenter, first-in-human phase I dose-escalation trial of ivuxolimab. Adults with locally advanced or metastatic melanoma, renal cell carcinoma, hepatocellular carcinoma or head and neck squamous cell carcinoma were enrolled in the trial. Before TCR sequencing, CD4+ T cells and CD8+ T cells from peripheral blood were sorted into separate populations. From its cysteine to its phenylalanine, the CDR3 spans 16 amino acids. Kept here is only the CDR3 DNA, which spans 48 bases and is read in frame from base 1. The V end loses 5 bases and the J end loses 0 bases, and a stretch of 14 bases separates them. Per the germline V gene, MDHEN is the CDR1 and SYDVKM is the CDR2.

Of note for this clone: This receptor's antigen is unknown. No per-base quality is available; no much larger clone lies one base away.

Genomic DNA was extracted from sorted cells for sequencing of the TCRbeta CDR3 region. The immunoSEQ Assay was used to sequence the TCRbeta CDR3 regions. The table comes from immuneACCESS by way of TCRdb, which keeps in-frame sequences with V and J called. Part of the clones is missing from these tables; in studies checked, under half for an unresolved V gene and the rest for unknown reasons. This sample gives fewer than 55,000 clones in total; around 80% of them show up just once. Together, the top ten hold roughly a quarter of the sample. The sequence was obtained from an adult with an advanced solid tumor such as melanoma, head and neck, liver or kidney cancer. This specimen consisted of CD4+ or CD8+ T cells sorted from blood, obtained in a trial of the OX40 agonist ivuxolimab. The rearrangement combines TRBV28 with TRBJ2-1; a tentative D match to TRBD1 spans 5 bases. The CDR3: CASSASTAFSYNEQFF. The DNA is TGTGCCAGCAGTGCTTCGACAGCTTTCTCCTACAATGAGCAGTTCTTC.